The 18 T cell receptor beta chains below come from one sample, sequenced in a study of T cells in Graves' hyperthyroidism and ophthalmopathy. The source material, RNA transcripts, was used to amplify TCR beta CDR3 regions. Using the HTBI primer set, a first-round RT-PCR was run on the TCR CDR3. TCRdb called the multiplex PCR reads again in MiXCR, with one record for every CDR3 protein. The profile shows 750,000 to 950,000 distinct CDR3 sequences, 38% of them singletons. What was sequenced was blood. Source of these receptors: a man aged 18 to 29 with Graves' hyperthyroidism.

The chain links TRBV6-6 to TRBJ2-7, with 10 bases that match TRBD2. Germline CDR1 reads MNHNY; CDR2 reads SVGAGI (reference sequence). This CDR3 has 12 residues. The junction had 5 bases not matched to a gene; V was cut back by 2 bases and J by 13 bases. CDR3 in DNA: TGTGCCAGCAGTTACCCGCTAGCGGGAGCTTACTTC. Its translation is CASSYPLAGAYF.

In nucleotides, the CDR3 is TGCAGTGCTAGAGCAGATGGGAGGGGGTACGAGCAGTACTTC. Translation gives CSARADGRGYEQYF. This chain uses TRBV20-1 with TRBJ2-7, with a tentative D call TRBD2 (7 bases). V was cut by 1 base and J by 4 bases, with 14 bases left in between. Germline CDR1 reads DFQATT; CDR2 reads SNEGSKA (reference sequence). The CDR3 spans 14 residues.

There are many counts of this clonotype. The rearrangement joins TRBV14 to TRBJ1-2, with D tentatively TRBD1 (5 bases). This CDR3 spans 13 amino acids. Per the germline V gene, CDR1 is SGHDN and CDR2 is FVKESK. With 0 bases removed from V and 8 bases from J, the gap between germline ends came to 10 bases. The CDR3 spells CASSQERGGGYTF. The CDR3 bases are TGTGCCAGCAGCCAAGAAAGGGGAGGCGGCTACACCTTC.

The J gene is TRBJ1-1, the V gene TRBV19; a weak D match, TRBD1 (5 bases). Germline V lookup: CDR1 LNHDA, CDR2 SQIVND (reference sequence). The ends were cut back, 0 bases at V and 3 bases at J, with 20 bases in the middle. The CDR3 contains 18 residues. The CDR3 region is CASSIDAGTPGRDTEAFF. CDR3 nucleotides: TGTGCCAGTAGTATAGATGCCGGGACTCCAGGGAGGGACACTGAAGCTTTCTTT. Using reference TRBV19 and TRBJ1-1 for the parts outside the CDR3, the full variable domain is DGGITQSPKYLFRKEGQNVTLSCEQNLNHDAMYWYRQDPGQGLRLIYYSQIVNDFQKGDIAEGYSVSREKKESFPLTVTSAQKNPTAFYLCASSIDAGTPGRDTEAFFGQGTRLTVV.

This clonotype was seen many times. The rearrangement uses TRBV19 and TRBJ1-5; a possible D gene is TRBD1 (6 bases). CDR1 and CDR2 (germline): LNHDA, SQIVND (reference sequence). This CDR3 spans 14 amino acids. V gave up 1 base and J gave up 4 bases, with 8 bases separating them. The CDR3 DNA is TGTGCCAGTAGTATAGGACAGGTTAATCAGCCCCAGCATTTT. It translates to CASSIGQVNQPQHF. Together with reference TRBV19 and TRBJ1-5, the CDR3 gives the full variable domain: DGGITQSPKYLFRKEGQNVTLSCEQNLNHDAMYWYRQDPGQGLRLIYYSQIVNDFQKGDIAEGYSVSREKKESFPLTVTSAQKNPTAFYLCASSIGQVNQPQHFGDGTRLSIL.

The chain has TRBV11-2 and TRBJ2-5; D not certain. CDR1 SGHAT and CDR2 FQNNGV come from the germline V gene. V was pared by 6 bases and J by 7 bases, with 15 bases between. The CDR3 is made up of 13 amino acids. CDR3 sequence reads: CASSYSTSGTQYF. The DNA for the CDR3 is TGTGCCAGCAGTTACTCGACTTCCGGGACCCAGTACTTC.

At least ten counts were recorded for this clonotype. The J gene is TRBJ1-1, the V gene TRBV29-1; TRBD1 aligns across 7 bases. CDR1 is SQVTM, CDR2 ANQGSEA, per germline. V trimming: 6 bases; J trimming: 1 base; junction bases outside the gene matches: 5. The CDR3 runs to 13 residues. CDR3 DNA: TGCAGCGTCGACAGGGACGGGAACACTGAAGCTTTCTTT. Translating it yields CSVDRDGNTEAFF.

This clonotype was counted ten times or more. This chain joins TRBV2 and TRBJ1-1, with D possibly matching TRBD1 (5 bases). Trimming cost V 11 bases and J 1 base, with 17 bases left between them. The germline CDR1 and CDR2 sequences are SNHLY and FYNNEI. The length of the CDR3 is 14 residues. The chain's CDR3 is CAFRMGDRNTEAFF. For the CDR3, the DNA is TGTGCCTTCCGTATGGGGGATCGGAACACTGAAGCTTTCTTT.

This clonotype was counted a few times. This chain links TRBV2 with TRBJ2-5; a weak D match, TRBD2 (6 bases). The CDR3 totals 12 residues. Between the trimmed V and J ends, which lost 8 bases and 1 base, there was a span of 8 bases. Germline CDR1 is SNHLY and CDR2 is FYNNEI. CDR3 protein: CASAGTQETQYF. The CDR3 coding sequence is TGTGCCAGCGCGGGGACCCAAGAGACCCAGTACTTC.

This clonotype was counted a few times. The gene calls are TRBV12-3 or TRBV12-4 and TRBJ2-7; D is uncertain. The ends were cut back, 4 bases at V and 6 bases at J, with 10 bases in the middle. CDR3 size: 12 residues. The CDR3 DNA sequence: TGTGCCAGCAGTTACGGCTCTCTCGAGCAGTACTTC. It codes for CASSYGSLEQYF.

The chain employs TRBV11-1 and TRBJ2-6; D is unclear. Germline-derived CDR1 and CDR2 are SGHAT and FQDESV (reference sequence). V dropped 2 bases and J dropped 0 bases, with 5 bases sitting between them. This CDR3 comprises 15 residues. CDR3 nucleotide sequence: TGTGCCAGCAGCTTATACACCTCTGGGGCCAACGTCCTGACTTTC. This codes for CASSLYTSGANVLTF.

The chain carries TRBV29-1 and TRBJ2-1; 10 bases map to TRBD2. The V and J ends lost 5 bases and 3 bases, in that order; junction bases with no gene match: 7. Germline CDR1 SQVTM, CDR2 ANQGSEA. This CDR3 region has 15 residues. For the CDR3, the DNA is TGCAGCGTTAGTACAAGCGGGAGGGGCTACAATGAGCAGTTCTTC. Its translation: CSVSTSGRGYNEQFF.

As regards this clonotype: A much larger clone differs by one base, so this may be a read error. This chain links TRBV10-3 with TRBJ2-5, with D uncertain. Germline values: CDR1 ENHRY, CDR2 SYGVKD. CDR3 length: 15 amino acids. The chain's CDR3 is CAVSEGLGSQETQYF. DNA of the CDR3: TGTGCCGTCAGTGAAGGGTTGGGTAGCCAAGAGACCCAGTACTTC.

The chain has TRBV10-1 and TRBJ1-2; D ambiguous. The CDR3 has 13 amino acids. V shed 0 bases and J shed 8 bases, with 10 bases lying between them. Germline CDR1 is WNHNN and CDR2 is SYGVQD (reference sequence). The CDR3 region has the DNA TGCGCCAGCAGTGAGTCTCTTGGGGTCGGCTACACCTTC. Translating gives CASSESLGVGYTF.

CDR3 in amino acids: CASSVGRTELFF. For the CDR3, the DNA is TGTGCCAGCAGCGTAGGCCGGACGGAGCTGTTTTTT. This rearrangement joins TRBV9 to TRBJ2-2; D is ambiguous. Germline-derived CDR1 and CDR2 are SGDLS and YYNGEE. V lost 0 bases, J lost 10 bases, and 7 bases lay in between. CDR3 length: 12 residues.

This clonotype was seen only a few times. The chain has TRBV4-3 and TRBJ1-6; D is possibly TRBD1 (5 bases). The CDR3 runs to 15 residues. V gave up 1 base and J gave up 5 bases, with 9 bases separating them. Germline V gene lookup returns CDR1 LGHNA and CDR2 YSLEER. The CDR3 bases are TGCGCCAGCAGCCAAGTGTGGGGGGATAATTCACCCCTCCACTTT. Residues: CASSQVWGDNSPLHF.

This clonotype was counted only a few times. The chain has TRBV19 and TRBJ2-7; TRBD2 matches at 8 bases. Unmatched junction bases numbered 7, after V lost 6 bases and J lost 0 bases. The CDR3 is made up of 15 amino acids. In germline, CDR1 is LNHDA, CDR2 SQIVND (reference sequence). CDR3 DNA: TGTGCCAGTAGCGTTAGCGGGGATAGCTCCTACGAGCAGTACTTC. Protein sequence: CASSVSGDSSYEQYF.

This clonotype appeared a few times. The rearrangement links TRBV2 to TRBJ1-4; the match to TRBD1 covers 9 bases. The V segment lost 5 bases and the J segment 4 bases; nucleotides outside the gene matches: 8. This CDR3 has 16 residues. Germline CDR1 reads SNHLY; CDR2 reads FYNNEI. CDR3 protein: CASSSTTGGVNEKLFF. CDR3 bases: TGTGCCAGCAGTTCTACTACAGGGGGCGTTAATGAAAAACTGTTTTTT.